These 11 T cell receptor beta chains share one sample of origin, sequenced in a study of blood T cell repertoires in COVID-19. Here immunoSEQ multiplex PCR was the method, and the copy in TCRdb shows in-frame clones only, minus some. The sample carries 200,000 to 250,000 clones, over 80% recorded once. The source material was PBMCs or T cells enriched from blood (not recorded which). Receptor source: a man in his late teens or twenties with acute COVID-19.

This clone was detected only a few times. This chain uses TRBV7-2 with TRBJ1-3; D perhaps matches TRBD1 (5 bases). Germline CDR1 reads SGHTA; CDR2 reads FQGNSA. The CDR3 has 14 residues. V was trimmed by 7 bases and J by 1 base, leaving 11 bases between them. In nucleotides, the CDR3 is TGTGCCAGCAAGCTGGGGGGTTCTGGAAACACCATATATTTT. It is translated as CASKLGGSGNTIYF.

The rearrangement joins TRBV5-1 to TRBJ2-1; tentative D call: TRBD1 (7 bases). The CDR3 extends over 13 amino acids. The germline V gene has CDR1 SGHRS and CDR2 YFSETQ. Between the trimmed V and J ends, which lost 0 bases and 10 bases, there was a span of 11 bases. The CDR3 region is CASSLGRGDEQFF. For the CDR3, the DNA is TGCGCCAGCAGCTTGGGCAGGGGGGACGAGCAGTTCTTC.

The chain has TRBV12-3 or TRBV12-4 and TRBJ1-5, with a possible D match to TRBD1 (5 bases). V was clipped by 7 bases and J by 7 bases, with 11 bases between them. The CDR3 runs to 12 residues. The CDR3 DNA sequence: TGTGCCAGCACGCAGGGCAGGCAGCCCCAGCATTTT. Its translation is CASTQGRQPQHF.

The chain is built from TRBV24-1 and TRBJ1-4; maybe TRBD1 (5 bases). CDR1 and CDR2 from the germline V gene are KGHDR and SFDVKD. This CDR3 contains 16 residues. Deletions cut 2 bases from V and 3 bases from J, with 12 bases between. The CDR3 DNA reads TGTGCCACCAGTGATTCCCCCCAAGGGGCTAATGAAAAACTGTTTTTT. Its protein product is CATSDSPQGANEKLFF.

V is TRBV29-1 and J is TRBJ2-1; 8 nucleotides agree with TRBD2. The CDR3 spans 14 residues. CDR1 and CDR2 (germline): SQVTM, ANQGSEA. The J segment lost 2 bases and the V segment lost 7 bases, leaving 7 bases of the junction unmatched. CDR3 in amino acids: CSASQGLAYNEQFF. The CDR3 region has the DNA TGCAGCGCCAGCCAGGGACTAGCCTACAATGAGCAGTTCTTC.

The J gene is TRBJ1-2, the V gene TRBV19; D call uncertain. CDR1 LNHDA and CDR2 SQIVND come from the germline V gene (reference sequence). This CDR3 comprises 14 residues. The V gene lost 4 bases and the J gene lost 2 bases, with 11 bases spanning the gap. CDR3 sequence reads: CASSTPLGNYGYTF. The CDR3 DNA reads TGTGCCAGTAGTACCCCCCTCGGGAACTATGGCTACACCTTC.

The table lists this clone with a few counts. The chain combines TRBV5-1 with TRBJ1-2; the match to TRBD1 covers 11 bases. Germline V lookup: CDR1 SGHRS, CDR2 YFSETQ. The CDR3 loop spans 15 amino acids. V trimming: 1 base; J trimming: 2 bases; junction bases outside the gene matches: 1. CDR3 amino acids: CASSLRTGGNYGYTF. DNA for the CDR3: TGCGCCAGCAGCTTGCGGACAGGGGGCAACTATGGCTACACCTTC.

The chain couples TRBV4-1 to TRBJ1-5, with D possibly matching TRBD1 (5 bases). CDR1 MGHRA and CDR2 YSYEKL come from the germline V gene. This CDR3 spans 16 amino acids. Trimming cost V 0 bases and J 4 bases, with 13 bases left between them. The CDR3: CASSQEGQGANQPQHF. The DNA for the CDR3 is TGCGCCAGCAGCCAAGAAGGGCAAGGGGCTAATCAGCCCCAGCATTTT.

V is TRBV5-4 and J is TRBJ1-4; D call uncertain. V was trimmed by 1 base and J by 0 bases, leaving 10 bases between them. Germline CDR1 is SGHNT and CDR2 is YYREEE (reference sequence). The CDR3 spans 16 residues. The CDR3 protein is CASSLKTGSTNEKLFF. Here the CDR3 DNA reads TGTGCCAGCAGCTTGAAGACGGGATCAACTAATGAAAAACTGTTTTTT.

This chain links TRBV5-8 with TRBJ2-3, with 8 bases matching TRBD2. Looked up from germline, CDR1 is SGHTS and CDR2 is YDEGEE. Germline trimming cut 4 bases from V and 1 base from J; bases unmatched to any gene: 8. This CDR3 has 16 amino acids. This CDR3 reads CASSPETSARTDTQYF. Written as DNA, the CDR3 is TGTGCCAGCAGCCCCGAGACTAGCGCACGCACAGATACGCAGTATTTT.

The chain uses TRBV5-4 and TRBJ2-1; 7 bases are shared with TRBD1. Germline V gene sequence: CDR1 SGHNT, CDR2 YYREEE (reference sequence). After removal of 3 bases from V and 5 bases from J, the junction contained 11 bases not matched to a gene. The CDR3 totals 16 residues. CDR3 residues: CASSWGTAINNNEQFF. CDR3 bases: TGTGCCAGCAGCTGGGGGACAGCAATAAACAACAATGAGCAGTTCTTC.